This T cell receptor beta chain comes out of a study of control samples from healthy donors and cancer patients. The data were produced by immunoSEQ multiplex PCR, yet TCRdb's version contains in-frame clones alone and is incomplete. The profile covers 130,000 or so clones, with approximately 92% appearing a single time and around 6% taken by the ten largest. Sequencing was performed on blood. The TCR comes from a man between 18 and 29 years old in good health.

The CDR3 region is CASSNQQLMNTEAFF. DNA of the CDR3: TGTGCCAGCAGCAACCAACAGCTCATGAACACTGAAGCTTTCTTT. This chain connects TRBV9 to TRBJ1-1, with D unclear. Trimming removed 4 bases at V and 0 bases at J, with 13 bases between. CDR1 SGDLS and CDR2 YYNGEE come from the germline V gene. CDR3 length: 15 amino acids.